This T cell receptor (beta chain) was identified during a study of CD8+ T cells in alopecia areata. Study information: Patients received oral tofacitinib, 5 to 10 mg twice daily, for moderate-to-severe alopecia areata.

This clone has a handful of counts. Its target is unknown. Study-wide points: Expanded CD8+ clones among the top 100, as well as scalp clonality, were significantly decreased by tofacitinib. Possibly because of HLA-related factors, TCR sharing was less clear across patients than in mice.

The sequencing template was cDNA reverse transcribed from extracted RNA. The assay was immunoSEQ multiplex PCR, and TCRdb's table has in-frame clones only and misses some. The table has more than 90,000 clones, about 61% seen once. CDR1 is MNHEY and CDR2 is SVGAGI in the germline V gene. This CDR3 is built from 14 residues. V dropped 6 bases and J dropped 5 bases, with 14 bases sitting between them. Sample treatment: oral pan-JAK inhibitor, 5-10 mg twice daily. Specimens obtained from alopecia areata patients comprised lesional scalp punch biopsies and peripheral blood. This TCR was recovered from a human donor with alopecia areata. The sequencing here drew on CD8+ T cells sorted from blood, taken at week 4, from a patient treated with tofacitinib. The rearrangement joins TRBV6-5 to TRBJ2-1; the D gene could be TRBD1 or TRBD2 (5 bases each). Written as DNA, the CDR3 is TGTGCCAGCAGCCCTATCGGGGCTCACAATGAGCAGTTCTTC. It codes for CASSPIGAHNEQFF.